These T cell receptor beta chains were read from a single sample in a study of T cell changes during pregnancy in multiple sclerosis. TCRdb's copy holds only in-frame clones and misses some; the assay was immunoSEQ multiplex PCR. Altogether around 62,000 clones are present, 89% being singletons, with the ten largest covering roughly 2.5%. Source: peripheral blood, taken in the first trimester of pregnancy. These receptors came from a female donor with multiple sclerosis, enrolled in a pregnancy study. Both conserved end residues are part of each CDR3. A D gene is named only where the DNA matches it firmly. Size is omitted from some rows. Given values are once, few, many or a class for expanded clones.

D gene	J gene	clone size	CDR3 length	V gene	CDR3 protein	CDR3 DNA
.	TRBJ2-1	.	14	TRBV9	CASKTGDSLGEQFF	TGTGCCAGCAAAACAGGGGACTCTCTGGGTGAGCAGTTCTTC
.	TRBJ1-4	.	15	TRBV14	CASSPREAGGEKLFF	TGTGCCAGCAGCCCTCGGGAGGCAGGAGGGGAAAAACTGTTTTTT
TRBD2	TRBJ2-3	.	15	TRBV6-5	CASSYSTSGPDTQYF	TGTGCCAGCAGTTACTCGACTAGCGGGCCCGATACGCAGTATTTT
.	TRBJ2-7	.	14	TRBV7-9	CASSKQDRAYEQYF	TGTGCCAGCAGTAAACAGGACAGAGCCTACGAGCAGTACTTC
.	TRBJ2-5	.	14	TRBV7-2	CASSFGQHQETQYF	TGTGCCAGCAGCTTCGGACAGCACCAAGAGACCCAGTACTTC
TRBD1	TRBJ1-2	.	15	TRBV10-3	CAITPGGLANYGYTF	TGTGCCATCACTCCAGGGGGGCTAGCTAACTATGGCTACACCTTC
.	TRBJ2-3	.	14	TRBV5-6	CASSLFQGSDTQYF	TGTGCCAGCAGCTTGTTCCAGGGCTCAGATACGCAGTATTTT
TRBD2	TRBJ2-2	once	15	TRBV7-2	CASSKVAGFPGELFF	TGTGCCAGCAGCAAGGTAGCGGGGTTCCCCGGGGAGCTGTTTTTT
TRBD1	TRBJ1-1	.	18	TRBV29-1	CSVELRDRGRGGYTEAFF	TGCAGCGTTGAACTCCGGGACAGGGGGCGGGGTGGGTACACTGAAGCTTTCTTT
.	TRBJ1-1	.	15	TRBV7-8	CASSFQGPWNTEAFF	TGTGCCAGCAGCTTTCAGGGCCCATGGAACACTGAAGCTTTCTTT
TRBD1	TRBJ2-7	once	14	TRBV6-1	CASSERTGTYEQYF	TGTGCCAGCAGTGAACGGACAGGAACCTACGAGCAGTACTTC
TRBD1	TRBJ1-4	.	14	TRBV7-9	CASSRDRANEKLFF	TGTGCCAGCAGTAGAGACAGGGCTAATGAAAAACTGTTTTTT
.	TRBJ2-3	.	10	TRBV6-1	CASSHDTQYF	TGTGCCAGCAGTCATGATACGCAGTATTTT
TRBD2	TRBJ2-1	.	16	TRBV11-3	CASSSRTSGNYNEQFF	TGTGCCAGCAGCTCGCGGACTAGCGGGAACTACAATGAGCAGTTCTTC
TRBD1	TRBJ1-5	.	17	TRBV5-6	CASSTGQGASGNQPQHF	TGTGCCAGCAGCACAGGACAGGGGGCGAGTGGCAATCAGCCCCAGCATTTT
.	TRBJ2-7	.	16	TRBV28	CASREIRDIPTYEQYF	TGTGCCAGCAGAGAGATCCGGGACATACCGACCTACGAGCAGTACTTC
.	TRBJ2-3	.	16	TRBV18	CASSPVGAQGTDTQYF	TGTGCCAGCTCTCCCGTGGGGGCGCAGGGTACAGATACGCAGTATTTT
.	TRBJ1-1	.	14	TRBV13	CASSFNTDNTEAFF	TGTGCCAGCAGCTTCAATACAGACAACACTGAAGCTTTCTTT
.	TRBJ2-1	.	11	TRBV27	CASSLSGEQFF	TGTGCCAGCAGTTTAAGCGGGGAGCAGTTCTTC
TRBD1	TRBJ2-3	.	13	TRBV19	CASAGTGADTQYF	TGTGCCAGTGCCGGGACAGGAGCAGATACGCAGTATTTT
.	TRBJ2-7	.	17	TRBV5-8	CASSLIPGGTLSYEQYF	TGTGCCAGCAGCCTGATTCCAGGGGGGACCCTCTCCTACGAGCAGTACTTC
.	TRBJ1-4	once	14	TRBV30	CAWNLGQKNEKLFF	TGTGCCTGGAATCTTGGACAGAAAAATGAAAAACTGTTTTTT
TRBD2	TRBJ2-2	.	16	TRBV5-1	CASSSSGLAGTGELFF	TGCGCCAGCAGCTCTTCCGGACTAGCAGGAACCGGGGAGCTGTTTTTT
.	TRBJ2-1	.	15	TRBV4-2	CASSPDSSSYNEQFF	TGTGCCAGCAGCCCGGACTCAAGCTCCTACAATGAGCAGTTCTTC
TRBD1	TRBJ1-4	.	14	TRBV4-3	CASRRGRGDEKLFF	TGCGCCAGCCGAAGGGGGCGCGGGGATGAAAAACTGTTTTTT
.	TRBJ2-3	.	15	TRBV10-2	CASSPSSARTDTQYF	TGCGCCAGCAGCCCGAGTAGCGCACGCACAGATACGCAGTATTTT
TRBD2	TRBJ2-1	.	15	TRBV7-2	CASSLWLAGDHEQFF	TGTGCCAGCAGCTTATGGCTAGCGGGGGACCATGAGCAGTTCTTC
TRBD1	TRBJ1-1	.	15	TRBV18	CASSFGQGGDTEAFF	TGTGCCAGCTCTTTCGGACAGGGAGGGGACACTGAAGCTTTCTTT
.	TRBJ1-4	.	13	TRBV2	CASSLSGEEKLFF	TGTGCCAGCAGCCTGTCAGGGGAAGAAAAACTGTTTTTT
.	TRBJ1-2	.	14	TRBV7-2	CASSPIPTNYGYTF	TGTGCCAGCAGCCCCATACCTACTAACTATGGCTACACCTTC
.	TRBJ2-2	.	16	TRBV7-2	CASSSGLGANTGELFF	TGTGCCAGCAGCTCCGGACTGGGCGCGAACACCGGGGAGCTGTTTTTT
TRBD1	TRBJ2-7	.	16	TRBV5-1	CASSLSAGQGVGEQYF	TGCGCCAGCAGCTTGTCTGCCGGACAGGGGGTAGGCGAGCAGTACTTC
.	TRBJ2-5	.	16	TRBV19	CASSMRVRGSRETQYF	TGTGCCAGTAGTATGAGAGTTAGAGGTTCTCGAGAGACCCAGTACTTC
TRBD1	TRBJ1-2	.	16	TRBV30	CAWSPRSTAGGHGYTF	TGTGCCTGGAGTCCGAGGTCTACTGCAGGGGGTCATGGCTACACCTTC
TRBD2	TRBJ2-5	.	20	TRBV29-1	CSVQGRTSGTYHKTQETQYF	TGCAGCGTCCAGGGGAGGACTAGCGGGACATACCATAAAACCCAAGAGACCCAGTACTTC
.	TRBJ1-1	.	14	TRBV6-1	CASSREVGNTEAFF	TGTGCCAGCAGCCGAGAAGTCGGGAACACTGAAGCTTTCTTT
.	TRBJ2-2	.	15	TRBV5-1	CASSLSTGDTGELFF	TGCGCCAGCAGCTTGTCGACAGGAGACACCGGGGAGCTGTTTTTT
.	TRBJ2-7	.	17	TRBV7-2	CASSPEAGTGFSYEQYF	TGTGCCAGCAGCCCCGAAGCCGGGACTGGATTCTCCTACGAGCAGTACTTC
TRBD1	TRBJ1-1	.	12	TRBV5-1	CASSETGSEAFF	TGCGCCAGCAGCGAGACAGGGTCCGAAGCTTTCTTT
TRBD2	TRBJ2-1	.	17	TRBV5-1	CASSLGLSGRWDNEQFF	TGCGCCAGCAGCTTGGGACTTAGCGGGAGGTGGGACAATGAGCAGTTCTTC
.	TRBJ1-1	.	12	TRBV7-9	CASSTGNTEAFF	TGTGCCAGCAGCACGGGGAACACTGAAGCTTTCTTT
TRBD1	TRBJ2-6	.	17	TRBV5-8	CASSLDRGLGGANVLTF	TGTGCCAGCAGCTTGGACAGGGGGCTAGGTGGGGCCAACGTCCTGACTTTC
.	TRBJ1-1	.	15	TRBV27	CASSLRSRGNTEAFF	TGTGCCAGCAGTTTACGAAGTCGAGGGAACACTGAAGCTTTCTTT
.	TRBJ1-5	.	14	TRBV29-1	CSVSGGPSNQPQHF	TGCAGCGTGAGCGGCGGGCCGAGCAATCAGCCCCAGCATTTT
.	TRBJ1-1	.	17	TRBV4-3	CASSQEVFGFPNTEAFF	TGCGCCAGCAGCCAAGAGGTTTTCGGGTTTCCCAACACTGAAGCTTTCTTT
TRBD1	TRBJ1-6	.	16	TRBV5-6	CASSRGQTVTNSPLHF	TGTGCCAGCAGCCGGGGACAGACAGTAACTAATTCACCCCTCCACTTT